The present T cell receptor (beta chain) was sequenced within a study of Tregs in tolerant kidney transplant recipients. The study, taken as a whole, reports: Expanding Tregs on activated donor B cells appeared to best identify donor-specific TCRbeta clones. Few patients were studied, so findings need validation in larger groups. Biological reproducibility was not directly addressed, but technical replication error appeared minimal.

CDR3 size: 16 residues. Trimming pared 5 bases from V and 0 bases from J, leaving 16 bases between. Germline values: CDR1 PRHDT, CDR2 FYEKMQ (reference sequence). Here immunoSEQ multiplex PCR was the method, and the copy in TCRdb shows in-frame clones only, minus some. The sample shows about 240,000 clones, roughly 80% of them seen only once. Turning to this clone: Its antigen is unidentified.

Thawed PBMCs were FACS-sorted into unstimulated CD4+CD25+CD127- regulatory T cells, CD4+CD25- non-regulatory cells, CD4 and CD8 cells. This TCR came from a human donor in good health. This chain joins TRBV13 and TRBJ1-1, with a weak D call TRBD1 (6 bases). The material sequenced was CD4+ T cells from blood. DNA for the CDR3: TGTGCCAGCAGCAGACGGACGGGACATATGAACACTGAAGCTTTCTTT. Protein sequence: CASSRRTGHMNTEAFF.